A single T cell receptor beta chain is shown here with its context. Its antigen is currently unknown. If patients had autoimmune disease history or systemic immunosuppression, they were excluded. The repertoire was sequenced with immunoSEQ multiplex PCR; TCRdb's copy has only in-frame clones and lacks some. The sample consists of tens of thousands of clones, around 84% of them appearing once. This entry comes from a study of OX40 agonist ivuxolimab in advanced cancers. Overall study: Patients were 82.7% male with ages about 23 to 79, mean approximately 62. Broader study findings: Expanded peripheral T-cell antigen specificity went undetermined. The mean number of expanded clones was higher in CD8+ T cells than in CD4+.

The clonotype originates from an adult with an advanced solid tumor such as melanoma, head and neck, liver or kidney cancer. The material sequenced was CD4+ or CD8+ T cells sorted from blood, taken in a trial of the OX40 agonist ivuxolimab.

DNA for the CDR3: TGTGCCAGCATCCCCTTCGGATCTGAGCAAGAGACCCAGTACTTC. Its translation: CASIPFGSEQETQYF. The gene calls are TRBV28 and TRBJ2-5, with D hard to call. The germline CDR1 and CDR2 sequences are MDHEN and SYDVKM. This CDR3 has 15 amino acids. Trimming removed 7 bases from V and 2 bases from J, with 17 bases in between.